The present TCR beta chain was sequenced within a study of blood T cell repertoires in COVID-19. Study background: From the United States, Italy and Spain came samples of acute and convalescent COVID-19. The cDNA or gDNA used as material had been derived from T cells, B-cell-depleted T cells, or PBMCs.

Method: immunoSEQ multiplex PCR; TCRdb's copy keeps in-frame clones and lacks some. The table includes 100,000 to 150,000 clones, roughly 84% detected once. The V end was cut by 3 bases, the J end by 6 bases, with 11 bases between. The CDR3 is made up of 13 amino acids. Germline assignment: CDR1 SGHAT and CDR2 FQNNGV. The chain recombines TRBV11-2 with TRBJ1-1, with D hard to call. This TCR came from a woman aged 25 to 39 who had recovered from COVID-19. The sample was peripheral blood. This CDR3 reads CASSFSGFPEAFF. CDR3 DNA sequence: TGTGCCAGCAGCTTCTCAGGTTTCCCTGAAGCTTTCTTT.